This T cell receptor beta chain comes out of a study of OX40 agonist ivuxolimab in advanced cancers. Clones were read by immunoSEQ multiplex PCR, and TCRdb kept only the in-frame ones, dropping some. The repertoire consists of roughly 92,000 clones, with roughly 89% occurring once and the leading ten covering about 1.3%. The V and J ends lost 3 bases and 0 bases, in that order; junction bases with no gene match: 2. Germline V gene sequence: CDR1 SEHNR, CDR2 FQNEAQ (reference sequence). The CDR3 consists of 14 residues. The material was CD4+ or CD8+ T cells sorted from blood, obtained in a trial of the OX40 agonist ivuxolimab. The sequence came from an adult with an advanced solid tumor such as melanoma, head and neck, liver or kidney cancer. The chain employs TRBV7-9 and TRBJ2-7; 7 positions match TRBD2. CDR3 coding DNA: TGTGCCAGCAGCTTGAGCGGGATCTCCTACGAGCAGTACTTC. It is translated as CASSLSGISYEQYF. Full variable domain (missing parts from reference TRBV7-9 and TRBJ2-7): DTGVSQNPRHKITKRGQNVTFRCDPISEHNRLYWYRQTLGQGPEFLTYFQNEAQLEKSRLLSDRFSAERPKGSFSTLEIQRTEQGDSAMYLCASSLSGISYEQYFGPGTRLTVT.